The present TCR beta chain was sequenced within a study of monozygotic twins with inflammatory bowel disease. Study conclusions and caveats: Immunosuppressive treatments were not uniform, and this may have added variability to patient repertoires.

Blood was drawn once per donor, and each sample measured approximately 2.4 ml. The germline V gene has CDR1 KGHDR and CDR2 SFDVKD. The CDR3 covers 12 residues. Each UMI, carrying a 6-nucleotide sample barcode, came from template switching. From the 5' RACE reads, TCRdb lists one entry per CDR3 protein and no DNA. This sample's table reports about 150,000 distinct CDR3 sequences. In regard to this clonotype: No antigen is known for it.

The chain employs TRBV24-1 and TRBJ2-6. The sequenced sample consisted of blood. This sequence was found in a human donor with ulcerative colitis or Crohn's disease, or a healthy co-twin of an affected twin (not recorded which). The CDR3 sequence is CATSERANVLTF.